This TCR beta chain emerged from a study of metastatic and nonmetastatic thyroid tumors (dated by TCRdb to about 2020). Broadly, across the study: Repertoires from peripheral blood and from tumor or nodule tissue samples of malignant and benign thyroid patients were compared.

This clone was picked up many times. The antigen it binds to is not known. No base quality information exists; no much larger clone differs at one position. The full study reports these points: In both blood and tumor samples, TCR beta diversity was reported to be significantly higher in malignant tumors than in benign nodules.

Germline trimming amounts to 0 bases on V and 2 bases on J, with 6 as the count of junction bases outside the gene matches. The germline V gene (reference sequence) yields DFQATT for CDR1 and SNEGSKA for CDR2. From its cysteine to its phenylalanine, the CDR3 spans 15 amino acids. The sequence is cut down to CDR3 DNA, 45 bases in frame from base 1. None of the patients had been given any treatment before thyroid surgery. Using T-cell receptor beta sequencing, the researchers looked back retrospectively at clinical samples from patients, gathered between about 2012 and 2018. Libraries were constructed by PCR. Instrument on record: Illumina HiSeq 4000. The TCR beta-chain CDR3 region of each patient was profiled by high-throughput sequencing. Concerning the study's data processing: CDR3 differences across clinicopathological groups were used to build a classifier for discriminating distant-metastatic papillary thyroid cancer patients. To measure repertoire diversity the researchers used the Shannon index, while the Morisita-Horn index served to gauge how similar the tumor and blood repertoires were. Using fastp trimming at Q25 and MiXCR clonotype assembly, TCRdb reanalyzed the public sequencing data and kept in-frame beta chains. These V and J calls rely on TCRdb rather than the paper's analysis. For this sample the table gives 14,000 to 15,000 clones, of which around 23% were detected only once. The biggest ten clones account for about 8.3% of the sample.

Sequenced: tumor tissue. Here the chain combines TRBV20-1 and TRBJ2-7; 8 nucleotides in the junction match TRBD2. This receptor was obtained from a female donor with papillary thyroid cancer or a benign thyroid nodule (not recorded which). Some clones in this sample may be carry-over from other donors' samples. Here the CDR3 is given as CSAREAAGVTYEQYF. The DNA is TGCAGTGCTAGAGAGGCAGCGGGAGTAACCTACGAGCAGTACTTC.